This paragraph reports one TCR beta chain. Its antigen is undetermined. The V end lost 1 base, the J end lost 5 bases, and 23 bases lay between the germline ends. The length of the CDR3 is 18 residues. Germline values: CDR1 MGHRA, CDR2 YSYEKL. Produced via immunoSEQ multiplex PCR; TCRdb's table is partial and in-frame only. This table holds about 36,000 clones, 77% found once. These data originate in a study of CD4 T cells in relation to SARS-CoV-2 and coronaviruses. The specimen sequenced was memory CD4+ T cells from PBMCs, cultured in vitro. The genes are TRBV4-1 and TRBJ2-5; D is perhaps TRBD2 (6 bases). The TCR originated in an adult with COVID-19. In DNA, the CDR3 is TGCGCCAGCAGCCAAGGTTCACTCCCCGGGACTGTCTTTGAGACCCAGTACTTC. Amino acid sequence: CASSQGSLPGTVFETQYF.